This record covers a single T cell receptor (beta chain). The antigen is unknown. The sample belongs to a study of cytomegalovirus exposure and HLA in healthy donors. Study as a whole: A later analysis reported the same platform for the 100 to 150 validation repertoires and the roughly 700 first-cohort repertoires.

The validation cohort, a group of over a hundred subjects, included the donors and was separate from the approximately 650-subject first cohort. V dropped 4 bases and J dropped 0 bases, with 12 bases sitting between them. This CDR3 spans 16 amino acids. Germline V lookup: CDR1 ENHRY, CDR2 SYGVKD. Whole-study results and caveats: Subsequent analysis showed first-cohort TCR clusters tending to co-occur in some 120 validation repertoires. The study found most TCR sequences rare, yet found some public TCRs in many donors.

Clones were read by immunoSEQ multiplex PCR, and TCRdb kept only the in-frame ones, dropping some. The sample records about 120,000 clones, roughly 89% being singletons. This TCR came from a woman between 18 and 29 years old in good health and CMV-seronegative. Input material: PBMCs. The V gene is TRBV10-3, the J gene TRBJ2-2; no definite D call. This CDR3 is CAISGEQRANTGELFF. As DNA, the CDR3 is TGTGCCATCAGTGGTGAACAGAGAGCGAACACCGGGGAGCTGTTTTTT.